Listed here are 12 T cell receptor beta chains from one sample, sequenced in a study of vaccination and CD4 T cells after COVID-19. Treatment specified: roughly ten-day PBMC culture with coronavirus spike peptide pools or control peptides (ViraFEST assay). Their antigen targets remain unknown. Oncomine TCR Beta short-read sequencing was applied to DNA from cultured CD4+ T cells. From the PCR reads, TCRdb called clonotypes with MiXCR, one entry per CDR3 protein. Found here are under 9,500 distinct CDR3 sequences, around three fifths of them singletons; the top ten hold approximately 33%. Sample: CD4+ T cells from blood, cultured in vitro. The receptor source for this set is a human donor who had recovered from COVID-19.

V gene TRBV20-1 combines with J gene TRBJ2-7; 9 positions agree with TRBD1. This CDR3 has 13 amino acids. Germline V gene sequence: CDR1 DFQATT, CDR2 SNEGSKA (reference sequence). Losses at the gene ends were 6 bases for V and 5 bases for J; bases not matched to a gene: 8. CDR3 in amino acids: CSAPGQGSDEQYF. The CDR3 region has the DNA TGCAGTGCGCCGGGACAGGGATCGGACGAGCAGTACTTC.

The V gene is TRBV5-1, the J gene TRBJ1-2; no clear D gene. Germline V CDR1 and CDR2: SGHRS, YFSETQ. The V gene lost 0 bases and the J gene lost 3 bases, with 6 bases spanning the gap. The CDR3 has 13 amino acids. The CDR3 region is CASSLVPDYGYTF. As DNA, the CDR3 is TGCGCCAGCAGCTTGGTTCCAGACTATGGCTACACCTTC.

J is TRBJ2-5 and V is TRBV20-1, with 8 bases identical to TRBD2. Trimming removed 6 bases from V and 5 bases from J; junction bases left unmatched: 5. Germline CDR1 DFQATT, CDR2 SNEGSKA (reference sequence). The length of the CDR3 is 12 residues. The CDR3 region is CSADGRDETQYF. DNA for the CDR3: TGCAGTGCGGACGGGAGGGACGAGACCCAGTACTTC.

The chain employs TRBV20-1 and TRBJ2-7; TRBD2 matches at 11 bases. Trimming at V came to 2 bases and at J to 6 bases, leaving 3 bases not matched to a gene. The CDR3 extends over 13 amino acids. Per the germline V gene, CDR1 is DFQATT and CDR2 is SNEGSKA (reference sequence). The CDR3 coding sequence is TGCAGTGCTAGACAACTAGCGGGAGTCGAGCAGTACTTC. Translating gives CSARQLAGVEQYF.

The chain is built from TRBV21-1 and TRBJ1-3; the D call in the table, TRBD1, was not verified against the DNA. TRBV21-1 is assigned pseudogene status. The CDR3 loop spans 15 amino acids. Here the CDR3 DNA reads TGTGCCAGCATCGGGGCCCCCTGCTCTGGAAACACCATATATTTT. This gives the protein CASIGAPCSGNTIYF.

This clonotype came up a few times. J is TRBJ1-5 and V is TRBV7-2, with D maybe TRBD1 (6 bases). V was trimmed by 3 bases and J by 0 bases, leaving 9 bases between them. Germline-derived CDR1 and CDR2 are SGHTA and FQGNSA. This CDR3 comprises 15 residues. The CDR3 DNA reads as TGTGCCAGCAGCTTGGGGGCTCATAGCAATCAGCCCCAGCATTTT. This gives the protein CASSLGAHSNQPQHF.

The chain recombines TRBV15 with TRBJ2-7, with D possibly being TRBD2 (7 bases). The CDR3 has 18 residues. Per the germline V gene, CDR1 is LNHNV and CDR2 is YYDKDF (reference sequence). V was trimmed by 0 bases and J by 5 bases, leaving 23 bases between them. DNA for the CDR3: TGTGCCACCAGCAGAGATGACGGGGGGCGGGGGATGGAGGACGAGCAGTACTTC. Translated, it gives CATSRDDGGRGMEDEQYF.

This clonotype was observed a few times. The chain links TRBV6-1 to TRBJ2-6; D possibly corresponds to TRBD2 (5 bases). Germline assignment: CDR1 MNHNS and CDR2 SASEGT. The CDR3 length is 15 residues. V lost 6 bases, J lost 2 bases, and 11 bases lay in between. DNA for the CDR3: TGTGCCAGCAGCCCGGCGGGCACTGGGGCCAACGTCCTGACTTTC. Translated: CASSPAGTGANVLTF.

The chain recombines TRBV15 with TRBJ1-1, with no clear D. Germline V gene sequence: CDR1 LNHNV, CDR2 YYDKDF (reference sequence). V was clipped by 1 base and J by 6 bases, with 9 bases between them. The CDR3 extends over 13 amino acids. This chain's CDR3 is CATSRVGLPEAFF. The CDR3, as DNA: TGTGCCACCAGCAGAGTCGGACTCCCTGAAGCTTTCTTT.

This clonotype was observed a handful of times. The chain has TRBV27 and TRBJ2-3; possibly TRBD1 or TRBD2 for D (5 bases each). This CDR3 has 15 amino acids. The germline V and J ends were trimmed by 2 bases and 2 bases, with 11 bases remaining between them. The germline gives CDR1 MNHEY, CDR2 SMNVEV (reference sequence). DNA of the CDR3: TGTGCCAGCAGTTTAGGGGACGTAACCACAGATACGCAGTATTTT. Its protein is CASSLGDVTTDTQYF.

The chain recombines TRBV14 with TRBJ1-6; D uncertain. This CDR3 contains 13 residues. Trimming removed 6 bases at V and 7 bases at J, with 10 bases between. Germline-derived CDR1 and CDR2 are SGHDN and FVKESK. CDR3 nucleotides: TGTGCCAGCAGTGATACCCAAAATTCACCCCTCCACTTT. Its protein product is CASSDTQNSPLHF. Filled out from reference TRBV14 and TRBJ1-6, the complete variable domain reads EAGVTQFPSHSVIEKGQTVTLRCDPISGHDNLYWYRRVMGKEIKFLLHFVKESKQDESGMPNNRFLAERTGGTYSTLKVQPAELEDSGVYFCASSDTQNSPLHFGNGTRLTVT.

The CDR3 sequence is CASSLSAGDIFGYTF. The CDR3 region has the DNA TGCGCCAGCAGCTTGTCGGCAGGGGACATCTTCGGCTACACCTTC. V gene TRBV5-1 combines with J gene TRBJ1-2; TRBD1 might be the D (6 bases). This CDR3 spans 15 amino acids. Trimming took 1 base from V and 8 from J, leaving 18 bases between them. The V gene's germline CDR1 is SGHRS and CDR2 YFSETQ.